These 3 T cell receptor beta chains were all obtained from the same sample, sequenced in a study of blood T cell repertoires in COVID-19. Profiled with immunoSEQ multiplex PCR; TCRdb holds only in-frame clones, not every one. The sample lists around 68,000 clones, 80% to 90% occurring once. Sequences were obtained from peripheral blood. These TCRs come from a man aged 50-60 years with acute or convalescent COVID-19.

The V gene is TRBV11-3, the J gene TRBJ2-2; TRBD2 aligns across 7 bases. The CDR3 spans 16 residues. Germline CDR1 is SGHNT and CDR2 is YENEEA. Trimming at V came to 3 bases and at J to 5 bases, leaving 9 bases not matched to a gene. DNA of the CDR3: TGTGCCAGCAGCTTTTCCGGGGGGACGGGGACCGGGGAGCTGTTTTTT. This encodes CASSFSGGTGTGELFF.

This rearrangement joins TRBV24-1 to TRBJ2-5; a weak D match, TRBD2 (6 bases). The V gene lost 4 bases and the J gene lost 3 bases, with 23 bases spanning the gap. Germline V gives CDR1 KGHDR, CDR2 SFDVKD. The CDR3 has 18 amino acids. In DNA, the CDR3 is TGTGCCACCAGTGACGCAACCGGGACTTCCAATCCGAAAGAGACCCAGTACTTC. This sequence encodes CATSDATGTSNPKETQYF.

There are a few counts of this clone. The chain carries TRBV30 and TRBJ2-1; TRBD2 matches 10 bases. The V segment lost 0 bases and the J segment 4 bases; nucleotides outside the gene matches: 3. The CDR3 runs 15 residues. Germline CDR1 and CDR2: GTSNPN and SVGIG (reference sequence). The CDR3 sequence: CAWSVVAGGYNEQFF. CDR3 DNA sequence: TGTGCCTGGAGTGTCGTAGCGGGAGGATACAATGAGCAGTTCTTC.